The T cell receptor (beta chain) described here comes from a study of T-cell memory formation after mild COVID-19. With constant-segment primers, 5'RACE yielded cDNA libraries of TCR alpha and TCR beta that carried sample barcodes and UMIs. In TCRdb, the 5' RACE reads were re-called with MiXCR into one record per CDR3 protein. The sample contains 300,000 or so distinct CDR3 sequences, roughly 17% of which appear only once. From germline, CDR1 is ENHRY and CDR2 SYGVKD. V was clipped by 2 bases and J by 0 bases; unmatched bases: 12. The CDR3 consists of 20 residues. V and J are TRBV10-3 and TRBJ2-6; TRBD2 matches at 8 bases. The clonotype comes from a man between 18 and 29 years old who had mild COVID-19 (a few samples of this study predate the infection). Cell type and time point are not known. The source material was PBMCs or a T cell subset sorted from them (not recorded which). The DNA for the CDR3 is TGTGCCATCAGTGAGCCTAGCGGGCGTCCCACTTTCTCTGGGGCCAACGTCCTGACTTTC. Protein product: CAISEPSGRPTFSGANVLTF.